These 14 T cell receptor beta chains share one sample of origin, sequenced in a study of T cells in Graves' hyperthyroidism and ophthalmopathy (dated by TCRdb to between 2018 and 2021). The receptor library was made with multiplex PCR. Reads for this sample came from an Illumina HiSeq 2000. TCR beta CDR3 regions were amplified from RNA transcripts. A first-round RT-PCR of the TCR CDR3 used the HTBI primer set with the Qiagen OneStep RT-PCR kit. Starting from the raw public reads, TCRdb applied fastp trimming at Q25, assembled clones with MiXCR and retained in-frame beta chains. Every CDR3 protein is listed once, alongside the most common genes and DNA of its rows. Recorded for this sample are about 520,000 distinct CDR3 sequences; less than 25% of them occurred a single time. Jointly, the top ten make up roughly 29% of the sample. The sample comprised blood. The receptors derive from a man aged 18 to 30 with Graves' hyperthyroidism.

The sample holds many counts of this clonotype. The chain employs TRBV28 and TRBJ2-7; D remains unclear. The germline V gene has CDR1 MDHEN and CDR2 SYDVKM. V was pared by 3 bases and J by 2 bases, with 8 bases between. This CDR3 contains 13 residues. The CDR3 sequence is CASSFPRAYEQYF. CDR3 sequence (DNA): TGTGCCAGCAGTTTTCCCCGGGCCTACGAGCAGTACTTC.

This clonotype was seen only a few times. The chain combines TRBV28 with TRBJ2-5; 8 bases are a match to TRBD1. The V gene's germline CDR1 is MDHEN and CDR2 SYDVKM. Trimming took 11 bases from V and 2 from J; bases not matched to a gene: 13. The CDR3 length is 15 residues. The CDR3 reads CAHSGAGGGQETQYF. CDR3 sequence (DNA): TGTGCCCACAGTGGGGCAGGGGGCGGTCAAGAGACCCAGTACTTC.

The rearrangement links TRBV4-1 to TRBJ2-5; a possible D gene is TRBD2 (5 bases). In germline, CDR1 is MGHRA, CDR2 YSYEKL. The V gene lost 0 bases and the J gene lost 2 bases, with 10 bases spanning the gap. The CDR3 covers 15 residues. DNA of the CDR3: TGCGCCAGCAGCCAAGATGGCCGGGATCAAGAGACCCAGTACTTC. This codes for CASSQDGRDQETQYF.

V gene TRBV30 combines with J gene TRBJ1-1; TRBD1 is a possible D gene (5 bases). V lost 0 bases and J 2 bases, leaving 10 bases between the germline ends. The CDR3 extends over 14 amino acids. Germline V gene sequence: CDR1 GTSNPN, CDR2 SVGIG (reference sequence). Here the CDR3 reads CAWSVWDLNTEAFF. Here the CDR3 DNA reads TGTGCCTGGAGTGTATGGGACCTCAACACTGAAGCTTTCTTT.

The V and J genes are TRBV3-1 and TRBJ2-2, with 7 bases aligning to TRBD1. This CDR3 has 14 amino acids. V lost 7 bases to trimming and J lost 5 bases; unmatched junction nucleotides: 7. CDR1 is LGHDT, CDR2 YNNKEL, per germline (reference sequence). The CDR3 region is CASTQQGETGELFF. CDR3 nucleotide sequence: TGTGCCAGCACTCAGCAGGGGGAAACCGGGGAGCTGTTTTTT.

This clonotype appeared many times. The CDR3 DNA reads as TGTGCCAGCAGTCATACAGGGGCCGCGGGCAATCAGCCCCAGCATTTT. Its translation: CASSHTGAAGNQPQHF. V and J are TRBV12-3 or TRBV12-4 and TRBJ1-5; 7 bases agree with TRBD1. Trimming cost V 5 bases and J 2 bases; bases outside gene matches: 9. This CDR3 region has 16 residues.

This clonotype was observed at least ten times. V usage is TRBV2 and J usage is TRBJ1-3; a weak D match, TRBD1 (6 bases). V was clipped by 8 bases and J by 3 bases, with 11 bases between them. Germline V gene sequence: CDR1 SNHLY, CDR2 FYNNEI. This CDR3 spans 13 amino acids. The CDR3 region has the DNA TGTGCCAGCGCAGGGGTCCGTGGAAACACCATATATTTT. Protein sequence: CASAGVRGNTIYF.

This clonotype came up many times. The rearrangement uses TRBV28 and TRBJ1-1; D perhaps matches TRBD1 (6 bases). This CDR3 region has 11 residues. Germline V gene data show CDR1 as MDHEN and CDR2 as SYDVKM. Trimming took 7 bases from V and 7 from J, leaving 10 bases between them. CDR3 coding DNA: TGTGCCAGCATCCTGACAGGTGAAGCTTTCTTT. Translation: CASILTGEAFF. Complete variable domain (other parts from reference TRBV28 and TRBJ1-1): DVKVTQSSRYLVKRTGEKVFLECVQDMDHENMFWYRQDPGLGLRLIYFSYDVKMKEKGDIPEGYSVSREKKERFSLILESASTNQTSMYLCASILTGEAFFGQGTRLTVV.

Concerning this clonotype itself: Given the absence of the conserved phenylalanine or tryptophan at the CDR3 end, a read error is likely. V gene TRBV12-3 or TRBV12-4 combines with J gene TRBJ1-1; 9 nucleotides match TRBD1. V trimming: 5 bases; J trimming: 0 bases; junction bases outside the gene matches: 7. This CDR3 region has 16 residues. The CDR3 DNA reads TGTGCCAGCAGTCTCCAGACAGGGGGTATGAACACTGAAGCTTTCCTT. Amino acid sequence: CASSLQTGGMNTEAFL.

This clonotype has only one observation. The junction departs from the called germline gene at one end, perhaps through a read error. The CDR3 protein is CASSTDRAGNSPLHF. CDR3 in DNA: TGCGCTAGCAGCACCGACAGGGCGGGTAATTCACCCCTCCACTTT. This chain uses TRBV5-1 with TRBJ1-6; 7 nucleotides agree with TRBD1. Germline V gene lookup returns CDR1 SGHRS and CDR2 YFSETQ. CDR3 size: 15 residues.

In its sample, this clonotype was seen a few times. V usage is TRBV12-3 or TRBV12-4 and J usage is TRBJ1-6, with 12 bases matching TRBD1. The CDR3 consists of 15 residues. The junction had 2 bases not matched to a gene; V was cut back by 3 bases and J by 8 bases. CDR3 in amino acids: CASSFGDRGHSPLHF. CDR3 nucleotide sequence: TGTGCCAGCAGTTTTGGGGACAGGGGGCATTCACCCCTCCACTTT.

This clonotype appeared many times. The V gene is TRBV24-1, the J gene TRBJ2-7, with unresolved D. Germline CDR1 reads KGHDR; CDR2 reads SFDVKD. The CDR3 contains 11 residues. V lost 3 bases and J 4 bases, leaving 3 bases between the germline ends. In nucleotides, the CDR3 is TGTGCCACCAGTGATATGTACGAGCAGTACTTC. Translation: CATSDMYEQYF.

About this clonotype: Relative to the germline gene, one junction end is altered; a read error may explain this. J is TRBJ1-1 and V is TRBV5-1; no firm D call. Germline CDR1 reads SGHRS; CDR2 reads YFSETQ. This CDR3 is built from 14 residues. The CDR3 DNA follows: TGCGCCAGCAGCTTGTTTGTGGGTGACACTAAAGCTTTCTTT. Protein: CASSLFVGDTKAFF.

V usage is TRBV6-1 and J usage is TRBJ1-2, with unresolved D. Trimming stripped 3 bases from V and 1 base from J, with 12 bases between. The CDR3 is made up of 15 amino acids. Looked up from germline, CDR1 is MNHNS and CDR2 is SASEGT. The CDR3 sequence is CASSEWQTSNYGYTF. The CDR3 DNA reads TGTGCCAGCAGTGAGTGGCAGACGAGTAACTATGGCTACACCTTC.